This T cell receptor beta chain derives from a study of T cell responses to AZD1222 COVID-19 vaccine. Study conclusions and caveats: Targeting of unmutated variant regions was reportedly seen in nearly half of spike-specific TCRs. The study found vaccine-associated CD4 TCRs spanning spike, dominant at 160-218 and 743-854. Receipt of two AZD1222 doses was followed by a rise in Spike-specific TCR breadth and depth.

On this clone: Its antigen is undetermined.

V was shortened by 1 base and J by 0 bases, with 9 bases between the two germline ends. Germline V gene sequence: CDR1 LGHNA, CDR2 YNFKEQ. This CDR3 has 15 residues. Data came from immunoSEQ multiplex PCR; TCRdb stores just in-frame clones and leaves some out. The table lists about 75,000 clones, around 86% of them singletons. The sequenced sample was peripheral blood, obtained 28 days after the second AZD1222 dose. This rearrangement joins TRBV4-2 to TRBJ2-5, with D unclear. This sequence originates from an adult who received the AZD1222 COVID-19 vaccine. The CDR3 here is CASSQAGAYQETQYF. The CDR3 DNA is TGTGCCAGCAGCCAAGCCGGTGCTTACCAAGAGACCCAGTACTTC.